A single sample is the source of the 9 T cell receptor beta chains below, sequenced in a study of control samples from healthy donors and cancer patients. Clones were read by immunoSEQ multiplex PCR, and TCRdb kept only the in-frame ones, dropping some. The table has over 70,000 clones, roughly 89% seen once; the top ten hold roughly 9.7%. Sequencing input: PBMCs. The source is a woman aged 45-65 years with colorectal cancer.

This clone was seen more than once but under ten times. The chain has TRBV28 and TRBJ1-2, with 8 bases aligning to TRBD1. Germline CDR1 is MDHEN and CDR2 is SYDVKM. The length of the CDR3 is 13 residues. The V and J ends lost 6 bases and 5 bases, in that order; junction bases with no gene match: 5. This chain's CDR3 is CASSRTGQYGYTF. The CDR3 DNA is TGTGCCAGCAGCAGGACAGGGCAGTATGGCTACACCTTC.

This sequence joins TRBV27 and TRBJ1-5, with TRBD1 matching over 12 bases. V shed 6 bases and J 8 bases; nucleotides not matched to a gene: 8. This CDR3 region has 15 residues. Germline CDR1 is MNHEY and CDR2 is SMNVEV (reference sequence). The CDR3 here is CASSQGQGAQEPQHF. CDR3 nucleotide sequence: TGTGCCAGCAGCCAGGGACAGGGGGCGCAAGAGCCCCAGCATTTT.

This chain links TRBV6-5 with TRBJ2-1; D is tentatively TRBD1 or TRBD2 (6 bases each). CDR3 size: 13 residues. Trimming took off 2 bases at V and 9 bases at J, with 11 bases between the two ends. The germline V gene has CDR1 MNHEY and CDR2 SVGAGI. CDR3 nucleotide sequence: TGTGCCAGCAGTTACCCGGGGGCACGTGAGCAGTTCTTC. It is translated as CASSYPGAREQFF.

The rearrangement links TRBV5-1 to TRBJ1-1; possibly TRBD1 for D (5 bases). This CDR3 spans 15 amino acids. The germline V gene encodes CDR1 SGHRS and CDR2 YFSETQ. V lost 1 base and J 2 bases, leaving 12 bases between the germline ends. The CDR3 region is CASSLSGWGNTEAFF. DNA of the CDR3: TGCGCCAGCAGCTTGTCAGGGTGGGGTAACACTGAAGCTTTCTTT.

The genes are TRBV6-2 or TRBV6-3 and TRBJ2-1; the D is unclear. V gave up 0 bases and J gave up 7 bases, with 16 bases separating them. CDR3 length: 16 residues. CDR1 is MNHEY and CDR2 is SVGEGT in the germline V gene. CDR3 amino acids: CASSYSNWGGWNEQFF. The CDR3 DNA reads as TGTGCCAGCAGTTACTCTAACTGGGGTGGTTGGAATGAGCAGTTCTTC.

This clone was observed a handful of times. The gene calls are TRBV11-3 and TRBJ2-3; D perhaps matches TRBD1 (5 bases). This CDR3 contains 13 residues. Looked up from germline, CDR1 is SGHNT and CDR2 is YENEEA. Trimming shortened V by 5 bases and J by 8 bases, and 14 bases separated the two germline ends. Written as DNA, the CDR3 is TGTGCCAGCAGCCTAAGCAGGGAAGGTACGCAGTATTTT. Encoded protein: CASSLSREGTQYF.

This clone has a single count. The chain has TRBV2 and TRBJ1-1; D gene uncertain. Per germline, CDR1 SNHLY and CDR2 FYNNEI. V lost 7 bases, J lost 5 bases, and 5 bases lay in between. CDR3 length: 10 residues. The CDR3: CASIRTEAFF. CDR3 DNA: TGTGCCAGCATCAGGACTGAAGCTTTCTTT.

The chain links TRBV6-6 to TRBJ2-3, with a tentative D call TRBD2 (7 bases). The germline V gene has CDR1 MNHNY and CDR2 SVGAGI (reference sequence). V shed 5 bases and J shed 0 bases, with 12 bases lying between them. CDR3 length: 15 residues. This CDR3 is CASSAAGASTDTQYF. For the CDR3, the DNA is TGTGCCAGCAGTGCCGCGGGGGCAAGCACAGATACGCAGTATTTT.

The chain has TRBV7-2 and TRBJ2-5; D remains ambiguous. The CDR3 sequence is 12 residues long. The germline V gene has CDR1 SGHTA and CDR2 FQGNSA. V was shortened by 1 base and J by 7 bases, with 7 bases between the two germline ends. CDR3 loop: CASSLVAGTQYF. The CDR3 coding sequence is TGTGCCAGCAGCTTAGTAGCTGGGACCCAGTACTTC. Using reference TRBV7-2 and TRBJ2-5 for the parts outside the CDR3, the full variable domain is GAGVSQSPSNKVTEKGKDVELRCDPISGHTALYWYRQSLGQGLEFLIYFQGNSAPDKSGLPSDRFSAERTGGSVSTLTIQRTQQEDSAVYLCASSLVAGTQYFGPGTRLLVL.